This TCR beta chain derives from a study of Graves' ophthalmopathy and Graves' hyperthyroidism. Regarding the study as a whole: This model predicted ophthalmopathy progression (sensitivity 70% to 71%, specificity around 72%).

CDR3 regions of TCR beta were amplified from RNA transcripts. RT-PCR with HTBI primers came first, then second-round multiplex PCR. TCRdb re-derived calls from the multiplex PCR reads in MiXCR, one entry per CDR3 protein. This table has a few hundred thousand distinct CDR3 sequences, roughly 39% appearing once. Enrollment excluded any patients with other autoimmune diseases, uncontrolled infections, pregnancy or lactation. Thyroid ultrasound, orbital computed tomography, TRAb, serum thyroxine and clinical symptoms formed the basis of diagnosis. Per germline, CDR1 ENHRY and CDR2 SYGVKD. V dropped 10 bases and J dropped 3 bases, with 21 bases sitting between them. The CDR3 contains 15 residues. With respect to this clonotype: Its antigen is not identified.

Sequencing used peripheral blood or thyroid tissue (not recorded which). This receptor was identified in an adult man with Graves' hyperthyroidism. The V and J genes are TRBV10-3 and TRBJ1-2; D is unresolved. This CDR3 is CASKRVAGFDYGYTF. The CDR3 DNA follows: TGTGCCAGCAAAAGGGTAGCGGGCTTCGACTATGGCTACACCTTC.